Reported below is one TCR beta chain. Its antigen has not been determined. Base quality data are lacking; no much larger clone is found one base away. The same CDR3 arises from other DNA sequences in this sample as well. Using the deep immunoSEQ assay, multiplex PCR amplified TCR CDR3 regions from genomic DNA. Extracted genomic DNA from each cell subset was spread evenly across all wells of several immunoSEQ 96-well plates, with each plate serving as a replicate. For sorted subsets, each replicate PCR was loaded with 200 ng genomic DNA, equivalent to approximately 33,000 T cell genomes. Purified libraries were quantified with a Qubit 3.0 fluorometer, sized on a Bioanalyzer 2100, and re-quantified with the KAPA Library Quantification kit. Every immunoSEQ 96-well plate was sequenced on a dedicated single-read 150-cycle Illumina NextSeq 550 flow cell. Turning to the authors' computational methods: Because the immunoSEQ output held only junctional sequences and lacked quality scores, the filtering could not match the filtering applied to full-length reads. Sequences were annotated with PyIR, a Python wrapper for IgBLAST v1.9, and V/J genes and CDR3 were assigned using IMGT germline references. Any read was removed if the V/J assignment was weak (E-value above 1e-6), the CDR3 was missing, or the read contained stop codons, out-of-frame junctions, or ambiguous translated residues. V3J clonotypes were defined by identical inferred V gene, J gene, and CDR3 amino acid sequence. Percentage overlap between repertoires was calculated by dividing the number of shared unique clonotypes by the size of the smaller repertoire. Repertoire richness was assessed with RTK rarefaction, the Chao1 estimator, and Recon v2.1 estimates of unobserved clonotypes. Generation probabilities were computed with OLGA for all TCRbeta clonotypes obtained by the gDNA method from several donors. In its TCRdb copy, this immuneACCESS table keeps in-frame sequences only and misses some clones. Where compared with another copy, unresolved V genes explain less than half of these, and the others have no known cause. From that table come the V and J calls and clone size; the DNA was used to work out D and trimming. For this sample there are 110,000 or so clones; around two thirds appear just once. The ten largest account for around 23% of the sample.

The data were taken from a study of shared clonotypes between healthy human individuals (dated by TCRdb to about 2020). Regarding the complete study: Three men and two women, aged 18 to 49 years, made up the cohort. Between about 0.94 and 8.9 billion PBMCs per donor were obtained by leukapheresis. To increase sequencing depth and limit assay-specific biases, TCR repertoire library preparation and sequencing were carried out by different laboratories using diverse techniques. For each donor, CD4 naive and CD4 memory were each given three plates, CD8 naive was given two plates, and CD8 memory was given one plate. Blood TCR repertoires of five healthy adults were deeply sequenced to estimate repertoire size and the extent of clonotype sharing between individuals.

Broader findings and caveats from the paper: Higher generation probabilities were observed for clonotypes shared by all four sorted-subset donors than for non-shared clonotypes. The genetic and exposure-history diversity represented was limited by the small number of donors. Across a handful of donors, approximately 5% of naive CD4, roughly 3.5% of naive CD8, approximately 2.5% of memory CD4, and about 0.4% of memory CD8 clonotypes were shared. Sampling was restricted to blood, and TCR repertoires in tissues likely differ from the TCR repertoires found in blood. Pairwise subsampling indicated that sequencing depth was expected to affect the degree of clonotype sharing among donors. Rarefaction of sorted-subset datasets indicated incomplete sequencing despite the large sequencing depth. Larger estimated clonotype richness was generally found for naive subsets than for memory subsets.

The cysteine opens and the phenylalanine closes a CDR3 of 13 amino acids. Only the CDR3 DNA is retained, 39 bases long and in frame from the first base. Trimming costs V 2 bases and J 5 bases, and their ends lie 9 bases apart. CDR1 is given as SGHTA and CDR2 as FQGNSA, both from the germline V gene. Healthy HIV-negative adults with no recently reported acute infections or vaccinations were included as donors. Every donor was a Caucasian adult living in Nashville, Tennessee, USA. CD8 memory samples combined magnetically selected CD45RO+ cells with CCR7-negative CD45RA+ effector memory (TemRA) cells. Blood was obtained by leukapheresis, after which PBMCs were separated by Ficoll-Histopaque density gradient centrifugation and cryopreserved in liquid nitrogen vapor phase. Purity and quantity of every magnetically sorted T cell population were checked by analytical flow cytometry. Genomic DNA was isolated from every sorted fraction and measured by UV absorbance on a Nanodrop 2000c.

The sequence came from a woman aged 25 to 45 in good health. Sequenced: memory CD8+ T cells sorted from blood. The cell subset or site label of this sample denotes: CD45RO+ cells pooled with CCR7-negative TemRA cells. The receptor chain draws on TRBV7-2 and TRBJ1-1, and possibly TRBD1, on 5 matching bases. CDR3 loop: CASSLQGDTEAFF. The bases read TGTGCCAGCAGCTTACAGGGAGATACTGAAGCTTTCTTT.